A single count supports the clone carrying this T cell receptor beta chain. Methods used by the authors: For nucleated cells, counts were estimated from reference gene primer amplification. Profiling relied on immunoSEQ multiplex PCR, and the TCRdb table lists in-frame clones only, not all of them. V and J calls and clone size come straight from that table; D and trimming were deduced from the DNA. The sample contains fewer than 200,000 clones, under 80% of which appear only once. The sample belongs to a study of blood T cell repertoires in COVID-19. Overall study context: PBMCs, B-cell-depleted T cells, or T cells were the source of the cDNA or gDNA that made up the material.

The source of this sequence is a woman older than 75 with acute or convalescent COVID-19. The sequenced sample consisted of peripheral blood.

The CDR3 DNA reads TGTGCCATCAGACCATCTACAGGGGCTGGGTACAATGAGCAGTTCTTC. Protein product: CAIRPSTGAGYNEQFF. The V gene is TRBV10-3, the J gene TRBJ2-1; 7 positions agree with TRBD1. The CDR3 loop spans 16 amino acids. Per germline, CDR1 ENHRY and CDR2 SYGVKD. V lost 6 bases and J lost 4; bases outside the gene matches: 12.